One sample yielded the 26 T cell receptor beta chains listed below, sequenced in a study of blood T cells in healthy people across ages. The second PCR ran about 6 to 12 cycles with a sample-barcoded 5' primer and J-beta primers. Each CDR3 protein is one row after TCRdb ran MiXCR on the 5' RACE reads. The sample lists around 1,800,000 distinct CDR3 sequences; around 42% were seen once. The sequencing input was blood. The receptors here all came from a human donor in good health.

V gene TRBV20-1 combines with J gene TRBJ1-2; D unresolved. The germline CDR1 and CDR2 sequences are DFQATT and SNEGSKA (reference sequence). The CDR3 is 10 amino acids. V shed 1 base and J shed 6 bases, with 3 bases lying between them. The CDR3 region has the DNA TGCAGTGCTAGAGCCAATGGCTACACCTTC. Its protein product is CSARANGYTF.

This clonotype was found many times. In DNA form, the CDR3 reads TGCAGTGCTAGAGAACAAGAGACCCAGTACTTC. Encoded protein: CSAREQETQYF. The genes are TRBV20-1 and TRBJ2-5; D ambiguous. Germline V lookup: CDR1 DFQATT, CDR2 SNEGSKA (reference sequence). The CDR3 spans 11 residues. The V and J ends lost 0 bases and 2 bases respectively, with 1 base between them.

This clonotype was counted a few times. CDR3 bases: TGTGCCAGCAGCCCCCAATTAGCCACGGTACATAATTCACCCCTCCACTTT. This translates into CASSPQLATVHNSPLHF. This rearrangement joins TRBV4-2 to TRBJ1-6; D remains unclear. This CDR3 contains 17 residues. Germline CDR1 is LGHNA and CDR2 is YNFKEQ. V lost 4 bases and J lost 5, with 18 bases in between.

The J gene is TRBJ2-5, the V gene TRBV7-2, with D possibly matching TRBD2 (6 bases). CDR1 and CDR2 (germline): SGHTA, FQGNSA. The ends were cut back, 4 bases at V and 4 bases at J, with 13 bases in the middle. The CDR3 extends over 14 amino acids. CDR3 in DNA: TGTGCCAGCAGCTCACTAGCTCCCGGAGAGACCCAGTACTTC. It translates to CASSSLAPGETQYF.

The chain links TRBV7-2 to TRBJ2-1, with TRBD2 identical over 8 bases. Trimming cost V 0 bases and J 5 bases; bases outside gene matches: 12. Germline V gives CDR1 SGHTA, CDR2 FQGNSA. The CDR3 consists of 18 residues. The CDR3 DNA sequence: TGTGCCAGCAGCTTAGCGCTTGGAATGCGGGGGGCCAACAATGAGCAGTTCTTC. Translating it yields CASSLALGMRGANNEQFF.

This clonotype was observed a few times. CDR3 in DNA: TGCGCCAGCAGCCAAGCTCTGACCACGATAAGGGACATTCAGTACTTC. It specifies CASSQALTTIRDIQYF. The chain joins TRBV4-3 to TRBJ2-4; D uncertain. Trimming cost V 1 base and J 8 bases, with 18 bases left between them. Germline CDR1 is LGHNA and CDR2 is YSLEER. CDR3 length: 16 amino acids.

This clonotype was counted a few times. The V call is TRBV20-1, the J call TRBJ2-1; D might be TRBD1 or TRBD2, each matching 5 bases. The V end was cut by 0 bases, the J end by 5 bases, with 17 bases between. This CDR3 has 16 residues. CDR1 is DFQATT and CDR2 is SNEGSKA in the germline V gene (reference sequence). This chain's CDR3 is CSARDGGGVRHNEQFF. In DNA form, the CDR3 reads TGCAGTGCTAGAGATGGGGGTGGGGTCCGCCACAATGAGCAGTTCTTC.

In DNA, the CDR3 is TGTGCCAGCAGCGTATCGGAGGGCACTGAAGCTTTCTTT. Encoded protein: CASSVSEGTEAFF. This chain uses TRBV9 with TRBJ1-1; D is undetermined. The V gene lost 1 base and the J gene lost 4 bases, with 8 bases spanning the gap. The CDR3 contains 13 residues. Germline values: CDR1 SGDLS, CDR2 YYNGEE. The full variable domain, with the rest looked up from reference TRBV9 and TRBJ1-1, is DSGVTQTPKHLITATGQRVTLRCSPRSGDLSVYWYQQSLDQGLQFLIQYYNGEERAKGNILERFSAQQFPDLHSELNLSSLELGDSALYFCASSVSEGTEAFFGQGTRLTVV.

This sequence joins TRBV7-9 and TRBJ1-5; D might be TRBD1 (5 bases). The germline V gene encodes CDR1 SEHNR and CDR2 FQNEAQ (reference sequence). V was cut by 5 bases and J by 5 bases, with 13 bases left in between. This CDR3 region has 14 residues. The CDR3 DNA is TGTGCCAGCAGCCGGGACGGAGGATATCAGCCCCAGCATTTT. The encoded protein is CASSRDGGYQPQHF.

This chain links TRBV7-2 with TRBJ2-5, with TRBD2 matching over 7 bases. The CDR3 sequence is 16 residues long. Germline assignment: CDR1 SGHTA and CDR2 FQGNSA. V was pared by 6 bases and J by 7 bases, with 17 bases of the junction left unmatched. The CDR3 loop is CASRSGEGMMFGTQYF. CDR3 bases: TGTGCCAGCAGAAGTGGGGAGGGGATGATGTTTGGGACCCAGTACTTC.

V gene TRBV4-1 combines with J gene TRBJ1-1, with D perhaps matching TRBD1 (5 bases). Trimming removed 7 bases at V and 4 bases at J, with 13 bases between. The CDR3 is 13 residues long. CDR1 MGHRA and CDR2 YSYEKL come from the germline V gene. The CDR3 spells CASTRRGSTEAFF. DNA of the CDR3: TGCGCCAGCACCCGGAGGGGTAGCACTGAAGCTTTCTTT.

This clonotype appeared a single time. This sequence joins TRBV27 and TRBJ1-3, with D possibly matching TRBD1 (5 bases). Germline V gene data show CDR1 as MNHEY and CDR2 as SMNVEV (reference sequence). The CDR3 is 14 amino acids. The V and J ends lost 5 bases and 4 bases respectively, with 12 bases between them. In DNA, the CDR3 is TGTGCCAGCAGTCAAACTCCAGGGGGAAACACCATATATTTT. Residues: CASSQTPGGNTIYF.

A few counts support this clonotype. The V gene is TRBV9, the J gene TRBJ1-4, with D possibly being TRBD1 (5 bases). V dropped 7 bases and J dropped 0 bases, with 13 bases sitting between them. Germline V gives CDR1 SGDLS, CDR2 YYNGEE. The length of the CDR3 is 15 residues. The DNA for the CDR3 is TGTGCCAGCGGGACGAACTTTGCAACTAATGAAAAACTGTTTTTT. Protein product: CASGTNFATNEKLFF.

The gene calls are TRBV20-1 and TRBJ2-5, with D possibly being TRBD1 (7 bases). CDR1 DFQATT and CDR2 SNEGSKA come from the germline V gene (reference sequence). V was pared by 6 bases and J by 4 bases, with 21 bases between. The length of the CDR3 is 15 residues. The CDR3 reads CSAINRGGTRETQYF. DNA of the CDR3: TGCAGTGCGATAAACAGGGGAGGAACACGAGAGACCCAGTACTTC.

The chain is built from TRBV11-3 and TRBJ1-2; 9 bases are a match to TRBD1. The ends lost 0 bases at V and 7 bases at J; junction bases unmatched: 3. The CDR3 is made up of 14 amino acids. Per the germline V gene, CDR1 is SGHNT and CDR2 is YENEEA. CDR3 in DNA: TGTGCCAGCAGCTTAGATGGGACAGGGACTGGCTACACCTTC. Translation: CASSLDGTGTGYTF.

CDR3 sequence: CASSLGGGRWTDTQYF. The CDR3, as DNA: TGCGCCAGCAGCCTGGGCGGGGGGCGCTGGACAGATACGCAGTATTTT. The chain is built from TRBV4-1 and TRBJ2-3, with 8 bases identical to TRBD2. This CDR3 comprises 16 residues. Germline V gives CDR1 MGHRA, CDR2 YSYEKL. Trimming took 4 bases from V and 3 from J; bases not matched to a gene: 9.

The chain recombines TRBV18 with TRBJ2-5; D is unclear. V shed 2 bases and J shed 5 bases, with 6 bases lying between them. CDR1 and CDR2 from the germline V gene are KGHSH and LQKENI. The CDR3 has 12 residues. The CDR3 here is CASSPTPETQYF. CDR3 DNA: TGTGCCAGCTCACCAACTCCGGAGACCCAGTACTTC. The variable domain in full, completed from reference TRBV18 and TRBJ2-5, reads NAGVMQNPRHLVRRRGQEARLRCSPMKGHSHVYWYRQLPEEGLKFMVYLQKENIIDESGMPKERFSAEFPKEGPSILRIQQVVRGDSAAYFCASSPTPETQYFGPGTRLLVL.

This chain uses TRBV18 with TRBJ2-5; D is unresolved. V was pared by 4 bases and J by 5 bases, with 11 bases between. Germline V CDR1 and CDR2: KGHSH, LQKENI. The CDR3 extends over 13 amino acids. CDR3 residues: CASSLPPLETQYF. The CDR3 DNA sequence: TGTGCCAGCTCACTGCCCCCCCTGGAGACCCAGTACTTC.

V usage is TRBV7-9 and J usage is TRBJ2-1; D is uncertain. CDR1 is SEHNR and CDR2 is FQNEAQ in the germline V gene (reference sequence). V lost 5 bases and J 6 bases, leaving 8 bases between the germline ends. This CDR3 has 12 amino acids. Written as DNA, the CDR3 is TGTGCCAGCAGCCCGGTCGTCAATGAGCAGTTCTTC. The encoded protein is CASSPVVNEQFF.

The chain links TRBV7-9 to TRBJ2-5; D unresolved. In germline, CDR1 is SEHNR, CDR2 FQNEAQ (reference sequence). CDR3 length equals 15 residues. Trimming took off 1 base at V and 2 bases at J, with 11 bases between the two ends. In nucleotides, the CDR3 is TGTGCCAGCAGCTTAGTTGCTCTTGCTCAAGAGACCCAGTACTTC. Its translation is CASSLVALAQETQYF.

This clonotype has only a few counts. V is TRBV20-1 and J is TRBJ1-2; D might be TRBD1 (6 bases). This CDR3 spans 13 amino acids. Germline assignment: CDR1 DFQATT and CDR2 SNEGSKA (reference sequence). Trimming took 0 bases from V and 8 from J, leaving 13 bases between them. The CDR3 DNA reads TGCAGTGCTAGAGATCAGGGGTTGGGGGGCTACACCTTC. Translating it yields CSARDQGLGGYTF.

The chain combines TRBV25-1 with TRBJ2-1; 9 bases fit TRBD1. Per germline, CDR1 MGHDK and CDR2 SYGVNS. Trimming removed 6 bases from V and 3 bases from J; junction bases left unmatched: 9. The CDR3 totals 16 residues. CDR3 region: CASSPADRGDYNEQFF. CDR3 DNA sequence: TGTGCCAGCAGCCCCGCTGACAGGGGGGACTACAATGAGCAGTTCTTC.

The chain carries TRBV28 and TRBJ2-7; the D is unclear. Germline lookup yields CDR1 MDHEN and CDR2 SYDVKM. With 3 bases removed from V and 2 bases from J, the gap between germline ends came to 11 bases. This CDR3 spans 14 amino acids. The CDR3 DNA reads TGTGCCAGCAGTTTCTCGTATCCCACCTACGAGCAGTACTTC. As protein: CASSFSYPTYEQYF.

This clonotype turned up a few times. The rearrangement links TRBV20-1 to TRBJ2-1; TRBD1 is a possible D gene (6 bases). Germline CDR1 is DFQATT and CDR2 is SNEGSKA (reference sequence). This CDR3 region has 18 residues. Trimming took off 0 bases at V and 8 bases at J, with 26 bases between the two ends. CDR3 nucleotide sequence: TGCAGTGCTAGAGAGCCCCAGGAGTCCTGGACAGTGAAGGATGAGCAGTTCTTC. Protein product: CSAREPQESWTVKDEQFF.

The rearrangement links TRBV4-3 to TRBJ2-2, with TRBD1 as a possible D gene (5 bases). CDR1 and CDR2 from the germline V gene are LGHNA and YSLEER. V was trimmed by 0 bases and J by 5 bases, leaving 13 bases between them. CDR3 size: 16 residues. The CDR3 reads CASSQEVQGRTGELFF. In DNA, the CDR3 is TGCGCCAGCAGCCAAGAGGTCCAGGGTAGGACCGGGGAGCTGTTTTTT.

This clonotype was picked up a small number of times. The chain joins TRBV28 to TRBJ1-1, with a possible D match to TRBD1 (5 bases). The V end lost 5 bases, the J end lost 12 bases, and 22 bases lay between the germline ends. Germline V gene lookup returns CDR1 MDHEN and CDR2 SYDVKM. This CDR3 contains 14 residues. In DNA form, the CDR3 reads TGTGCCAGCAGTATCCCTCGACAGCCCCTTAAATCTTTCTTT. Amino acids: CASSIPRQPLKSFF. The entire variable domain, with the rest obtained from reference TRBV28 and TRBJ1-1, is as follows: DVKVTQSSRYLVKRTGEKVFLECVQDMDHENMFWYRQDPGLGLRLIYFSYDVKMKEKGDIPEGYSVSREKKERFSLILESASTNQTSMYLCASSIPRQPLKSFFGQGTRLTVV.